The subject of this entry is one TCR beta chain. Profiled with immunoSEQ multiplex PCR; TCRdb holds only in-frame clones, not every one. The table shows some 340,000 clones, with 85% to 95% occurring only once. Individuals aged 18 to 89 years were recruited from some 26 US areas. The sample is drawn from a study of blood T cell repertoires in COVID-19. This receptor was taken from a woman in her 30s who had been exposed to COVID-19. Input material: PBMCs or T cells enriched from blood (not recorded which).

DNA of the CDR3: TGTGCCAGCAGCCCACCCGGGGAAGTAATGTACACCTTC. Its translation is CASSPPGEVMYTF. The V call is TRBV3-1 (or the pseudogene TRBV3-2), the J call TRBJ1-2; D remains ambiguous. With 4 bases removed from V and 11 bases from J, the gap between germline ends came to 17 bases. Germline lookup yields CDR1 LGHDT and CDR2 YNNKEL (reference sequence). The CDR3 sequence is 13 residues long.